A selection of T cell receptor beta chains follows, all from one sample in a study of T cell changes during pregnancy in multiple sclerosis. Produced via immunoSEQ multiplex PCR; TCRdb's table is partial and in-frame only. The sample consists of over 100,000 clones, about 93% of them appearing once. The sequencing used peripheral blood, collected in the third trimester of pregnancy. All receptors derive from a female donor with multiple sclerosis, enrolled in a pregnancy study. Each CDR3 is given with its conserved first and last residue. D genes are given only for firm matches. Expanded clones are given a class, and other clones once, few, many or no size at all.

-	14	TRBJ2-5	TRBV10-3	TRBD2	CAIRAGAVQETQYF	TGTGCCATCAGAGCGGGAGCGGTCCAAGAGACCCAGTACTTC
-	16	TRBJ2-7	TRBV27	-	CASSLWGGHRGYEQYF	TGTGCCAGCAGTTTGTGGGGGGGCCATCGGGGTTACGAGCAGTACTTC
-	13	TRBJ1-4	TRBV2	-	CASQIAPHEKLFF	TGTGCCAGCCAGATAGCCCCTCATGAAAAACTGTTTTTT
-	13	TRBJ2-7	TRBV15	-	CATSRVRRGEQYF	TGTGCCACCAGCAGAGTTAGGAGGGGCGAGCAGTACTTC
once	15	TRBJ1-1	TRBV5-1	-	CASSLRTGPDTEAFF	TGCGCCAGCAGCTTGAGAACAGGCCCCGACACTGAAGCTTTCTTT
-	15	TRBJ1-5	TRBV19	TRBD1	CASRKDRVGNQPQHF	TGTGCCAGTAGGAAGGACAGGGTGGGGAATCAGCCCCAGCATTTT
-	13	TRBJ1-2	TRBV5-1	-	CASSLAGGYGYTF	TGCGCCAGCAGCTTGGCGGGGGGCTATGGCTACACCTTC
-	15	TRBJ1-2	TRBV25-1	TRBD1	CASTPDRAPYYGYTF	TGTGCCAGCACCCCCGACAGGGCCCCCTACTATGGCTACACCTTC
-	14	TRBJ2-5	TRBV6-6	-	CASSRRGRSETQYF	TGTGCCAGCAGTCGACGGGGGAGGTCGGAGACCCAGTACTTC
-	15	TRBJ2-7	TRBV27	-	CASRTSEGQTYEQYF	TGTGCCAGCAGAACTTCGGAGGGCCAAACGTACGAGCAGTACTTC
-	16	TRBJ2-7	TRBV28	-	CASSSPSGVPPAEQYF	TGTGCCAGCAGTTCCCCGTCCGGAGTCCCGCCCGCCGAGCAGTACTTC
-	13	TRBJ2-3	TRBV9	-	CASSVGHTDTQYF	TGTGCCAGCAGCGTGGGGCACACAGATACGCAGTATTTT
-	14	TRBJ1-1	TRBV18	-	CASSPVVPGTEAFF	TGTGCCAGCTCACCCGTTGTCCCAGGCACTGAAGCTTTCTTT
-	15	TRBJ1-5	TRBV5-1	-	CASSLDSGGNQPQHF	TGCGCCAGCAGCTTGGACTCGGGTGGCAATCAGCCCCAGCATTTT
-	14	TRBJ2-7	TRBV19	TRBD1	CASSKGTGSREQYF	TGTGCCAGTAGTAAAGGGACAGGAAGTCGCGAGCAGTACTTC
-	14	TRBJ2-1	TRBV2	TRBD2	CASRRTSGVNEQFF	TGTGCCAGCCGGAGGACTAGCGGGGTGAATGAGCAGTTCTTC
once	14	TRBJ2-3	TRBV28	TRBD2	CASRRAGRTDTQYF	TGTGCCAGCAGGAGAGCGGGGCGCACAGATACGCAGTATTTT
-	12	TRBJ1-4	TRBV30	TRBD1	CAWSRGQGELFF	TGTGCCTGGAGTCGGGGCCAGGGGGAACTGTTTTTT
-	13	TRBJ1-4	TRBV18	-	CASSPIPGEKLFF	TGTGCCAGCTCACCAATCCCGGGGGAAAAACTGTTTTTT
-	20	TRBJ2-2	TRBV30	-	CAWSQFTRTLRELSTGELFF	TGTGCCTGGAGTCAATTTACTCGGACTTTGAGGGAGTTGAGCACCGGGGAGCTGTTTTTT
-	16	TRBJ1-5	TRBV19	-	CASSIGSQYSNQPQHF	TGTGCCAGTAGTATAGGGTCTCAGTATAGCAATCAGCCCCAGCATTTT
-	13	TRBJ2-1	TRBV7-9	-	CASSLVGGNEQFF	TGTGCCAGCAGCTTAGTCGGGGGAAATGAGCAGTTCTTC